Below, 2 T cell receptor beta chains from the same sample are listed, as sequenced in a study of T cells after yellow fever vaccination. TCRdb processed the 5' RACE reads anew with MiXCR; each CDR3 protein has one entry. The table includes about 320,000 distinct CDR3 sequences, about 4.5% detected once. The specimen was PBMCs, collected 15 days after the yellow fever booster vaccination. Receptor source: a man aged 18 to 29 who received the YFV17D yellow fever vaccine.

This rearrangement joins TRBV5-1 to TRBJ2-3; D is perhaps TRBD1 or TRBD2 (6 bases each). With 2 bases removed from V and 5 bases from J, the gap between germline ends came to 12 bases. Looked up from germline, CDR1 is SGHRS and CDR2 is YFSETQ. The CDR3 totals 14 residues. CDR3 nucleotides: TGCGCCAGCAGCTTCCGACAGGAGGGAGATACGCAGTATTTT. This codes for CASSFRQEGDTQYF.

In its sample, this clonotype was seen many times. In DNA, the CDR3 is TGCGCCAGCAGCTTGGCCTGGCGGGGGGGGTATGAGCAGTTCTTC. This sequence encodes CASSLAWRGGYEQFF. The chain is built from TRBV5-1 and TRBJ2-1, with 9 positions matching TRBD2. CDR1 SGHRS and CDR2 YFSETQ come from the germline V gene. The CDR3 has 15 residues. J gave up 8 bases and V 0 bases, and 6 bases lay outside the gene matches.